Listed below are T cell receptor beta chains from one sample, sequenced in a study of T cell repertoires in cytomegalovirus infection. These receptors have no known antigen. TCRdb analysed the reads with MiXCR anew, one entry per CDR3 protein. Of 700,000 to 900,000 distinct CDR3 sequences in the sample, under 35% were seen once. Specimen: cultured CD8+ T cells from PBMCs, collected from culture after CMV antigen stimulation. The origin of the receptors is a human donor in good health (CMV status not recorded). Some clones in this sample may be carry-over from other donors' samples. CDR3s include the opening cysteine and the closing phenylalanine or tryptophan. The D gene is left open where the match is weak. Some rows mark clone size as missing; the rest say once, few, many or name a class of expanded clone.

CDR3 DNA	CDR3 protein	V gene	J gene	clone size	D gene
TGTGCCAGCAGTCCCCAGACAGGATACTATGGCTACACCTTC	CASSPQTGYYGYTF	TRBV27	TRBJ1-2	few	NA
TGTGCCAGCAGAGAAATCAGCGGGACACAGAACACTGAAGCTTTCTTT	CASREISGTQNTEAFF	TRBV28	TRBJ1-1	NA	NA
TGTGCCAGCAGCCAATTCGGACACTCCCCACAGGAGACCCAGTACTTC	CASSQFGHSPQETQYF	TRBV14	TRBJ2-5	few	NA
TGTGCCAGCTTAGGACAGGGGCGCTCCTACGAGCAGTACTTC	CASLGQGRSYEQYF	TRBV7-9	TRBJ2-7	few	TRBD1
TGTGCCAGCAGCCCACCGCTTCAGGAGGAGACCCAGTACTTC	CASSPPLQEETQYF	TRBV11-2	TRBJ2-5	NA	NA
TGTGCCAGCAGCCAATACCTCCCCGGGACTTACCGCGCGAACACCGGGGAGCTGTTTTTT	CASSQYLPGTYRANTGELFF	TRBV14	TRBJ2-2	few	NA
TGTGCCAGCAGCCAAGAGAGGGTCACCTACGAGCAGTACTTC	CASSQERVTYEQYF	TRBV4-2	TRBJ2-7	NA	NA
TGCAGTGCTTCTTTTGGCAATGAGCAGTTCTTC	CSASFGNEQFF	TRBV20-1	TRBJ2-1	NA	NA
TGTGCCAGTAGTCCCGGGACAGGACTGGTCCATGGCTACACCTTC	CASSPGTGLVHGYTF	TRBV19	TRBJ1-2	NA	TRBD1
TGCGCCAGCATGACAGGGACGGCCCAAGAGACCCAGTACTTC	CASMTGTAQETQYF	TRBV23-1	TRBJ2-5	few	TRBD1
TGTGCCAGCAGCGCGGGACAGGGATTGTACAATGAGCAGTTCTTC	CASSAGQGLYNEQFF	TRBV7-6	TRBJ2-1	many	TRBD1
TGTGCCATCAGGGCCCCAGGGGGCACAGATACGCAGTATTTT	CAIRAPGGTDTQYF	TRBV10-3	TRBJ2-3	NA	NA
TGTGCCAGCAGTTACCGAGGTTACACTGAAGCTTTCTTT	CASSYRGYTEAFF	TRBV6-2/TRBV6-3	TRBJ1-1	many	NA
TGTGCCAGCAGCTTAGTAGAAAGGGGAAAACTGTTTTTT	CASSLVERGKLFF	TRBV7-2	TRBJ1-4	NA	NA
TGCGCCAGCAGCCCGATCCTAGCGGGGGGTTACAATGAGCAGTTCTTC	CASSPILAGGYNEQFF	TRBV4-1	TRBJ2-1	few	TRBD2
TGCGCCAGCAGCCCCCGACAGGGAGCCTCTGGACAGCCCCAGCATTTT	CASSPRQGASGQPQHF	TRBV4-1	TRBJ1-5	NA	TRBD1
TGTGCCAGCAGTTTCACGGCTGAAGCTTTCTTT	CASSFTAEAFF	TRBV12-3/TRBV12-4	TRBJ1-1	NA	NA
TGTGCTAGCAGCTTAGGGTGGGGCTACCGATACCAAGAGACCCAGTACTTC	CASSLGWGYRYQETQYF	TRBV7-7	TRBJ2-5	few	NA
TGTGCCAGCAGCCAAGTGGTCGAACAGCTCGGGGAAGCTTTCTTT	CASSQVVEQLGEAFF	TRBV3-1	TRBJ1-1	few	NA
TGTGCCATCAGTGAGTCATGGGACAGAGCTAACTATGGCTACACCTTC	CAISESWDRANYGYTF	TRBV10-3	TRBJ1-2	NA	TRBD1
TGTGCTAGCAGCCCAGGGATAGCGGGGGGTAATGAGCAGTTCTTC	CASSPGIAGGNEQFF	TRBV7-6	TRBJ2-1	NA	TRBD2
TGTGCCAGCAGCTTAAAACCCAGGGACGGTCATAATTCACCCCTCCACTTT	CASSLKPRDGHNSPLHF	TRBV7-3	TRBJ1-6	NA	NA
TGTGCCAGCAGCTTAGCGGGGGGAACTACAAGATACTATGGCTACACCTTC	CASSLAGGTTRYYGYTF	TRBV7-9	TRBJ1-2	NA	NA
TGTGCCAGCAGAATACACAGGGGGCGGAACACTGAAGCTTTCTTT	CASRIHRGRNTEAFF	TRBV12-3/TRBV12-4	TRBJ1-1	once	TRBD1
TGTGCCAGCAGTTCGGGACAGGAGATTAACTATGGCTACACCTTC	CASSSGQEINYGYTF	TRBV27	TRBJ1-2	few	TRBD1
TGTGCCAGCAGTTACTCGATGACTGACTACCAAGAGACCCAGTACTTC	CASSYSMTDYQETQYF	TRBV6-5	TRBJ2-5	NA	NA
TGTGCCAGCAGCTTAAACAGGGGACGCACTGAAGCTTTCTTT	CASSLNRGRTEAFF	TRBV13	TRBJ1-1	NA	TRBD1
TGTGCCAGCAGCTTAAAGGGTGGCAGGGGTAAGGGGGAGCAGTACTTC	CASSLKGGRGKGEQYF	TRBV7-8	TRBJ2-7	many	NA
TGCAGCGGTCATACAGGGGGCGACTATGGCTACACCTTC	CSGHTGGDYGYTF	TRBV29-1	TRBJ1-2	NA	TRBD1
TGTGCCAGCAGCTTAGCGGGGAGGGAGCAGTTCTTC	CASSLAGREQFF	TRBV7-2	TRBJ2-1	many	NA
TGCAGTGCTAGTAGTACCGGGTTAGGATCCTACAATGAGCAGTTCTTC	CSASSTGLGSYNEQFF	TRBV20-1	TRBJ2-1	NA	NA
TGTGCCAGCAGTTTACCCAGCGGGGGCACAGATACGCAGTATTTT	CASSLPSGGTDTQYF	TRBV27	TRBJ2-3	NA	TRBD2
TGTGCCAGCAGCTTGATGGGGGAAGGCACCGGGGAGCTGTTTTTT	CASSLMGEGTGELFF	TRBV5-4	TRBJ2-2	NA	NA
TGTGCCAGCAGCTTAGCTTTCGACAGTAGGGACGAGCAGTACTTC	CASSLAFDSRDEQYF	TRBV7-2	TRBJ2-7	many	NA
TGTGCCAGCAGCTCCCGGACAGGACCGAACACTGAAGCTTTCTTT	CASSSRTGPNTEAFF	TRBV7-9	TRBJ1-1	many	TRBD1
TGCGCCAGCAGCCAAGGACAGTTTAGGGCTGAAGCTTTCTTT	CASSQGQFRAEAFF	TRBV4-1	TRBJ1-1	few	NA
TGTGCCGGCAGCCCAGGGTGGGGGACCGAAGCTTTCTTT	CAGSPGWGTEAFF	TRBV12-3/TRBV12-4	TRBJ1-1	NA	NA